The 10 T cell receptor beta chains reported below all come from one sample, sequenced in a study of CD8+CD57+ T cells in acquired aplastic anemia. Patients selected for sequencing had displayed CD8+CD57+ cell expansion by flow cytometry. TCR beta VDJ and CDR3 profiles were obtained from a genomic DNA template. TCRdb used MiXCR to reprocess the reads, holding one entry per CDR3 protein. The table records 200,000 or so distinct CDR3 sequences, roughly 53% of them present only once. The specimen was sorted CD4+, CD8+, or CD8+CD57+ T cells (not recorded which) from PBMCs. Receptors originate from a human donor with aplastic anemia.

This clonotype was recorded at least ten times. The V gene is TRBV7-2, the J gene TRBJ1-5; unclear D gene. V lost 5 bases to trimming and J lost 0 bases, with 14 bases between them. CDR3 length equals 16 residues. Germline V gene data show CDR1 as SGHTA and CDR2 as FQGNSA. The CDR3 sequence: CASSLQHSYSNQPQHF. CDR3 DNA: TGTGCCAGCAGCCTTCAACACAGTTATAGCAATCAGCCCCAGCATTTT.

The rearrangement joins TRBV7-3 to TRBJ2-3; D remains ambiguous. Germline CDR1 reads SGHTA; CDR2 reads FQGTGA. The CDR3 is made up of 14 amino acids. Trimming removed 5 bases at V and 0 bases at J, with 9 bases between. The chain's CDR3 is CASSITGSTDTQYF. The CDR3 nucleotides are TGTGCCAGCAGCATCACCGGGAGCACAGATACGCAGTATTTT.

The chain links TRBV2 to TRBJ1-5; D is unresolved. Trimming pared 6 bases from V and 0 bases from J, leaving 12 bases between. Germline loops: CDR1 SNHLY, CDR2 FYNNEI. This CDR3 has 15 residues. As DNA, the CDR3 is TGTGCCAGCAGCCAAGGACCTAATAGCAATCAGCCCCAGCATTTT. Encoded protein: CASSQGPNSNQPQHF.

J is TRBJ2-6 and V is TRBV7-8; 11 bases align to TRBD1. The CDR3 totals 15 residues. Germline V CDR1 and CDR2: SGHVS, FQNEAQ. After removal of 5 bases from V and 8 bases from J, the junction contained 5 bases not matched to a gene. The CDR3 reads CASSPGTGGSNVLTF. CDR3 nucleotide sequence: TGTGCCAGCAGCCCCGGGACAGGGGGTTCCAACGTCCTGACTTTC.

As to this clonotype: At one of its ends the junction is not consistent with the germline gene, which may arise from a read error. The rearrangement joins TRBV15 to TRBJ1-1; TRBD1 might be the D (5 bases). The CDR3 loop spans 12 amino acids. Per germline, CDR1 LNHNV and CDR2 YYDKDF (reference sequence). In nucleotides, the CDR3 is TGTGCCACCAGCAGTCGTGGGACTGAAGCTCTCTTT. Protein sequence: CATSSRGTEALF.

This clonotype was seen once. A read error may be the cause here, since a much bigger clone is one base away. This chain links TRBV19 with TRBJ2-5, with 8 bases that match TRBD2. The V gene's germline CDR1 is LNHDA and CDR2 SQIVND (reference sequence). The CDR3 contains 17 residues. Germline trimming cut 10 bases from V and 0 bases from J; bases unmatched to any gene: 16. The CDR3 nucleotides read TGTGCCAACAGCCCCCGGGGAGGGCGGGGGGACCAAGAGACCCAGTACTTC. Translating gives CANSPRGGRGDQETQYF.

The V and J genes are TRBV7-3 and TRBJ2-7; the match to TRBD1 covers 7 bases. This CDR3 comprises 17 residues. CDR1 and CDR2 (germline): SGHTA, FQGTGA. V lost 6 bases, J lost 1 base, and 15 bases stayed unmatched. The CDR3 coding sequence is TGTGCCAGCAGTTACGAGCTTAAGGGACAGTTATCCTACGAGCAGTACTTC. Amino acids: CASSYELKGQLSYEQYF.

The CDR3 here is CASSLAEYYGYTF. The CDR3 nucleotides are TGTGCCAGCAGCTTAGCGGAATACTATGGCTACACCTTC. V is TRBV7-2 and J is TRBJ1-2; D ambiguous. The germline CDR1 and CDR2 sequences are SGHTA and FQGNSA. V was clipped by 0 bases and J by 3 bases, with 5 bases between them. CDR3 length: 13 residues.

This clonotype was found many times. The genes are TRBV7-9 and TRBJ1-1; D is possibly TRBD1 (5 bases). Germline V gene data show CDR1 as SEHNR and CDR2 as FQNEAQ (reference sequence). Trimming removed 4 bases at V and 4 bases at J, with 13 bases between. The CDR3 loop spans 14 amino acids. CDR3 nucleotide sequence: TGTGCCAGCAGCTCTGACAGAGGAACCACTGAAGCTTTCTTT. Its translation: CASSSDRGTTEAFF.

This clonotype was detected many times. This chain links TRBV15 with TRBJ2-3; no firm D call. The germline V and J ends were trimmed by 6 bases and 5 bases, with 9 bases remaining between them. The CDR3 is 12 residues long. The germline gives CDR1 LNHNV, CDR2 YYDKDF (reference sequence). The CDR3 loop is CATSRAEDTQYF. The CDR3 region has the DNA TGTGCCACCAGTCGTGCCGAAGATACGCAGTATTTT.